This entry features one T cell receptor beta chain sequence. The CDR3 totals 13 residues. V dropped 6 bases and J dropped 6 bases, with 15 bases sitting between them. Germline CDR1 MNHNY, CDR2 SVGAGI (reference sequence). The sample comes from a study of T-cell memory formation after mild COVID-19. MiXCR, run by TCRdb on the 5' RACE reads, gives a single entry per CDR3 protein. Among around 250,000 distinct CDR3 sequences listed, roughly 15% were seen once. Sequencing input: PBMCs or a T cell subset sorted from them (not recorded which). This sequence was found in an adult woman who had mild COVID-19 (a few samples of this study predate the infection). Cell type and time point are not known. This chain links TRBV6-6 with TRBJ2-7, with D hard to call. The CDR3 spells CASSRHGVCEQYV. CDR3 sequence (DNA): TGTGCCAGCAGCCGTCATGGGGTCTGCGAGCAGTACGTC.